The source of this T cell receptor beta chain is a study of spatial heterogeneity in lung cancer. Study at large: PBMC samples from follow-up, where available, were sequenced a median of roughly 2 years after resection.

One entry per CDR3 protein results from TCRdb running MiXCR on the 5' RACE reads. The sample lists some 43,000 distinct CDR3 sequences; roughly a tenth were seen once. Specified time point: blood at routine non-recurrence follow-up after resection. Unsorted whole RNA samples from tumor, nontumor lung or frozen PBMC were sequenced. Losses at the gene ends were 2 bases for V and 2 bases for J; bases not matched to a gene: 3. The CDR3 sequence is 15 residues long. From germline, CDR1 is SGHRS and CDR2 YFSETQ. This clonotype occurred a few times. This sequence originates from a female donor with early-stage non-small cell lung cancer. The V call is TRBV5-1, the J call TRBJ2-5; TRBD2 agrees at 10 bases. The starting material was PBMCs, obtained at follow-up. The CDR3 nucleotides are TGCGCCAGCAGCTTATCTAGCGGGGGACAAGAGACCCAGTACTTC. This sequence encodes CASSLSSGGQETQYF.